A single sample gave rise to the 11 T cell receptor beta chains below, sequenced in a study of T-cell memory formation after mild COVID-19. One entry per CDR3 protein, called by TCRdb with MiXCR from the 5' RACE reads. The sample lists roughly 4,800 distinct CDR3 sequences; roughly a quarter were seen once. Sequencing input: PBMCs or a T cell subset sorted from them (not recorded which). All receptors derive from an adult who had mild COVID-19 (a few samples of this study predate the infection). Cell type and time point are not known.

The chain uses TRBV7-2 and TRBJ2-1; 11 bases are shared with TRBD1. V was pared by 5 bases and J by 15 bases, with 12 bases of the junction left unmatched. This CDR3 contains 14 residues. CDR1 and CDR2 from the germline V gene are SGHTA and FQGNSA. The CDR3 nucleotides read TGTGCCAGCAGCGCCCGGACAGGGGGCCGGGAGGTGTTCTTC. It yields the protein CASSARTGGREVFF.

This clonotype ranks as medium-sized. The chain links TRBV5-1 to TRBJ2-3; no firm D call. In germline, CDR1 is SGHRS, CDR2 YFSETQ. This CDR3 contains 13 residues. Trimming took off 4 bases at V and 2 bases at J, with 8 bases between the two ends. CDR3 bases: TGCGCCAGCAGCCGTGACACCACAGATACGCAGTATTTT. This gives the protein CASSRDTTDTQYF.

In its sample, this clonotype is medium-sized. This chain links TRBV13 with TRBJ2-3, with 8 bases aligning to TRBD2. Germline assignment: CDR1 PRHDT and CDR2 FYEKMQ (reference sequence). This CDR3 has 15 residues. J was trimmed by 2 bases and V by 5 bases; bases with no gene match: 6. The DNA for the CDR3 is TGTGCCAGCAGCCCACGGACTAGCTCCACAGATACGCAGTATTTT. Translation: CASSPRTSSTDTQYF.

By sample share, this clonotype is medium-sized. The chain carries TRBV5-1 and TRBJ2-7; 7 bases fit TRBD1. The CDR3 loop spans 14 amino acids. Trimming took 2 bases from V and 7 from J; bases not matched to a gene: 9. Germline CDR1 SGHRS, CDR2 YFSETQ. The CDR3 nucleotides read TGCGCCAGCAGCTTCGGACAGGTCCTCGGGGAGCAGTACTTC. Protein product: CASSFGQVLGEQYF.

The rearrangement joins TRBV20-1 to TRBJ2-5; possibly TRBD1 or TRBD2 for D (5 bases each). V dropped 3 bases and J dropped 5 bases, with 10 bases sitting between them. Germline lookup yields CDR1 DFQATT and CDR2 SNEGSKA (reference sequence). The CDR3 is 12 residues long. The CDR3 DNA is TGCAGTGCTAGCGGGGCTTCCGAGACCCAGTACTTC. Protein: CSASGASETQYF.

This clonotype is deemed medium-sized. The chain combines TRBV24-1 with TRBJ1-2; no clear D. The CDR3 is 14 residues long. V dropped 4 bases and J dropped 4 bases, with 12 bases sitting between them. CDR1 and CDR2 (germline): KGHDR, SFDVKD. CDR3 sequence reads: CATSDPTQFYGYTF. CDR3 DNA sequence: TGTGCCACCAGTGACCCTACCCAGTTCTATGGCTACACCTTC.

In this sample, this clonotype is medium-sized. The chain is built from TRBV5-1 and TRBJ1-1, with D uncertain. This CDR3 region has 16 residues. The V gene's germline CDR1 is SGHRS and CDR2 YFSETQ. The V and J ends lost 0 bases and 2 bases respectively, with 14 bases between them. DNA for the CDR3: TGCGCCAGCAGCTTGGAACACCTCAGCGTTAACACTGAAGCTTTCTTT. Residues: CASSLEHLSVNTEAFF.

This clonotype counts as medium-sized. CDR3 in amino acids: CSARAPGQGWQGYTF. CDR3 bases: TGCAGTGCTAGAGCCCCGGGACAGGGGTGGCAGGGCTACACCTTC. The rearrangement links TRBV20-1 to TRBJ1-2, with 10 bases that match TRBD1. This CDR3 spans 15 amino acids. Germline V gives CDR1 DFQATT, CDR2 SNEGSKA (reference sequence). V gave up 1 base and J gave up 8 bases; unmatched junction bases: 10.

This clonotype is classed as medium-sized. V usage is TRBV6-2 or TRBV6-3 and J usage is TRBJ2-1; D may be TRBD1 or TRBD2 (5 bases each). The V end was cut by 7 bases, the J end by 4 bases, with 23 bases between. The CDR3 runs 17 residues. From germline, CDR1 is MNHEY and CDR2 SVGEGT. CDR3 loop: CASTNPGQSRAYNEQFF. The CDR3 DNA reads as TGTGCCAGCACTAACCCGGGGCAGTCCAGAGCTTACAATGAGCAGTTCTTC.

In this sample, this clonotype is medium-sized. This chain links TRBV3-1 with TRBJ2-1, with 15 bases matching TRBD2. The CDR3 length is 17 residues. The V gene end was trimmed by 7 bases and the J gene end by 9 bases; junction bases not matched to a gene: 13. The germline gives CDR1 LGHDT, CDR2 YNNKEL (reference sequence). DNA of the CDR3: TGTGCCAGCACCCTAAGGACTAGCGGGGGGGCTGTACCTGAGCAGTTCTTC. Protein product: CASTLRTSGGAVPEQFF.

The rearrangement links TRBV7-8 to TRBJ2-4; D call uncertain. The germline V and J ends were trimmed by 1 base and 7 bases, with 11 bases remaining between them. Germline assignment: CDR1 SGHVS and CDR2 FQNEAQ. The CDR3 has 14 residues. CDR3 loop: CASSLGQKWNIQYF. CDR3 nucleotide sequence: TGTGCCAGCAGCTTAGGGCAGAAATGGAACATTCAGTACTTC. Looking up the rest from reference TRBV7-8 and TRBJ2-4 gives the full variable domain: GAGVSQSPRYKVAKRGQDVALRCDPISGHVSLFWYQQALGQGPEFLTYFQNEAQLDKSGLPSDRFFAERPEGSVSTLKIQRTQQEDSAVYLCASSLGQKWNIQYFGAGTRLSVL.